This TCR beta chain was obtained from a study of regulatory T cells in long-lasting Graves disease. Germline V gives CDR1 ENHRY, CDR2 SYGVKD. CDR3 length: 13 residues. Trimming took 3 bases from V and 3 from J, leaving 8 bases between them. Construction of the TCR beta libraries employed iRepertoire HTBI primers in conjunction with Arm-PCR of CDR3 regions. TCRdb reprocessed the multiplex PCR reads with MiXCR, giving one entry per CDR3 protein. This table has approximately 470,000 distinct CDR3 sequences, around 15% appearing once. The time point is: newly diagnosed GD, antithyroid drugs for less than 3 months. PBMC RNA served as the TCR library source. Another study also made use of these data, one on T cells in Graves' hyperthyroidism and ophthalmopathy.

The chain uses TRBV10-3 and TRBJ1-1, with no clear D. Sequencing was performed on peripheral blood mononuclear cells (PBMCs), taken at new diagnosis, from a patient treated with antithyroid drugs. The clonotype was recovered from a man aged 35 to 55 with Graves disease. CDR3 DNA: TGTGCCATCAGTGACGCGGACTACACTGAAGCTTTCTTT. It specifies CAISDADYTEAFF.